These 27 T cell receptor beta chains share one sample of origin, sequenced in a study of blood T cell repertoires in COVID-19. Sequencing was performed with immunoSEQ multiplex PCR; in TCRdb, only in-frame clones are kept and a portion is missing. The sample has 150,000 to 200,000 clones; about 86% are singletons. Sequencing was performed on peripheral blood. These receptor sequences come from a human donor with acute or convalescent COVID-19. The donor label of this sample is uncertain.

The chain recombines TRBV5-1 with TRBJ2-2; D might be TRBD2 (6 bases). The CDR3 runs 16 residues. Germline values: CDR1 SGHRS, CDR2 YFSETQ. V lost 2 bases and J 6 bases, leaving 17 bases between the germline ends. For the CDR3, the DNA is TGCGCCAGCAGCTTCCCCGACGGGGGAGTAGCCGGGGAGCTGTTTTTT. Its protein product is CASSFPDGGVAGELFF.

This clone has just a few counts. The rearrangement links TRBV14 to TRBJ2-3, with 7 nucleotides matching TRBD2. From germline, CDR1 is SGHDN and CDR2 FVKESK. The CDR3 consists of 15 residues. Trimming cost V 1 base and J 9 bases; bases outside gene matches: 10. CDR3 sequence reads: CASSQGPMRERTQYF. CDR3 nucleotides: TGTGCCAGCAGCCAAGGGCCCATGCGGGAGAGGACGCAGTATTTT.

V and J are TRBV25-1 and TRBJ2-7, with TRBD1 matching 7 bases. Germline V gene data show CDR1 as MGHDK and CDR2 as SYGVNS. This CDR3 contains 13 residues. V shed 4 bases and J 9 bases; nucleotides not matched to a gene: 9. CDR3: CASSGDRFTGQYF. CDR3 nucleotide sequence: TGTGCCAGCAGTGGGGACAGATTTACCGGGCAGTACTTC.

This rearrangement joins TRBV28 to TRBJ2-7, with 9 nucleotides matching TRBD2. Germline values: CDR1 MDHEN, CDR2 SYDVKM. V trimming: 5 bases; J trimming: 6 bases; junction bases outside the gene matches: 5. The CDR3 is made up of 13 amino acids. The CDR3 region is CASSGGGGLEQYF. The CDR3, as DNA: TGTGCCAGCAGTGGCGGGGGGGGGCTCGAGCAGTACTTC. The entire variable domain, with the rest obtained from reference TRBV28 and TRBJ2-7, is as follows: DVKVTQSSRYLVKRTGEKVFLECVQDMDHENMFWYRQDPGLGLRLIYFSYDVKMKEKGDIPEGYSVSREKKERFSLILESASTNQTSMYLCASSGGGGLEQYFGPGTRLTVT.

The V call is TRBV29-1, the J call TRBJ2-7; the D gene is possibly TRBD2 (6 bases). The V end lost 3 bases, the J end lost 11 bases, and 17 bases lay between the germline ends. The CDR3 sequence is 12 residues long. The germline CDR1 and CDR2 sequences are SQVTM and ANQGSEA. CDR3 bases: TGCAGCGTTGACTTCGGGACTCCGAGGGAGTACTTC. As protein: CSVDFGTPREYF.

J is TRBJ1-4 and V is TRBV18, with 8 bases matching TRBD1. CDR3 size: 15 residues. Germline lookup yields CDR1 KGHSH and CDR2 LQKENI. Losses at the gene ends were 2 bases for V and 8 bases for J; bases not matched to a gene: 7. CDR3 in amino acids: CASSPVNRGGEKLFF. CDR3 nucleotides: TGTGCCAGCTCACCAGTGAACAGGGGGGGCGAAAAACTGTTTTTT.

The rearrangement links TRBV9 to TRBJ1-6; TRBD1 is a possible D gene (6 bases). Trimming took off 2 bases at V and 8 bases at J, with 11 bases between the two ends. The germline V gene has CDR1 SGDLS and CDR2 YYNGEE. This CDR3 has 14 residues. CDR3 residues: CASSVRTVDSPLHF. The CDR3 region has the DNA TGTGCCAGCAGCGTGAGGACAGTGGATTCACCCCTCCACTTT.

J is TRBJ2-7 and V is TRBV6-5; 8 nucleotides match TRBD2. Germline V gives CDR1 MNHEY, CDR2 SVGAGI. CDR3 length: 13 residues. J gave up 7 bases and V 3 bases, and 5 bases lay outside the gene matches. CDR3 loop: CASSYERGNEQYF. CDR3 in DNA: TGTGCCAGCAGTTATGAGCGGGGGAATGAGCAGTACTTC.

This sequence joins TRBV30 and TRBJ1-3; D may be TRBD1 (5 bases). Germline loops: CDR1 GTSNPN, CDR2 SVGIG (reference sequence). This CDR3 comprises 13 residues. Trimming stripped 2 bases from V and 5 bases from J, with 10 bases between. The CDR3 DNA reads as TGTGCCTGGAGTAAGGGGAACAGAAACACCATATATTTT. Translation: CAWSKGNRNTIYF.

The V call is TRBV28, the J call TRBJ2-7, with D possibly being TRBD2 (5 bases). The germline gives CDR1 MDHEN, CDR2 SYDVKM. V lost 5 bases and J 3 bases, leaving 17 bases between the germline ends. This CDR3 region has 15 residues. The CDR3 nucleotides are TGTGCCAGCAGTCCCACGCAGGCCGGGAACTACGAGCAGTACTTC. Translating gives CASSPTQAGNYEQYF.

The chain employs TRBV7-6 and TRBJ2-2; perhaps TRBD1 as D (6 bases). Germline V gives CDR1 SGHVS, CDR2 FNYEAQ. The CDR3 loop spans 15 amino acids. The V end lost 3 bases, the J end lost 6 bases, and 14 bases lay between the germline ends. CDR3 amino acids: CASSFDRFHSGELFF. In nucleotides, the CDR3 is TGTGCCAGCAGCTTCGACAGGTTTCACTCCGGGGAGCTGTTTTTT.

J is TRBJ2-6 and V is TRBV28; 11 bases align to TRBD1. The CDR3 is 17 residues long. V was pared by 6 bases and J by 3 bases, with 7 bases of the junction left unmatched. CDR1 is MDHEN, CDR2 SYDVKM, per germline. This CDR3 is CASRPWDRGFGANVLTF. CDR3 in DNA: TGTGCCAGCAGGCCTTGGGACAGGGGGTTTGGGGCCAACGTCCTGACTTTC.

This clone was observed a few times. The CDR3 nucleotides are TGTGCCAGCAGCGTAGGGAGGAGAGGGGCCAACGTCCTGACTTTC. Its protein product is CASSVGRRGANVLTF. The V and J genes are TRBV9 and TRBJ2-6, with D possibly being TRBD2 (5 bases). V lost 0 bases to trimming and J lost 4 bases, with 8 bases between them. CDR1 and CDR2 from the germline V gene are SGDLS and YYNGEE. The CDR3 has 15 amino acids.

The chain is built from TRBV30 and TRBJ1-4; 8 positions agree with TRBD1. CDR3 length: 16 amino acids. Germline trimming cut 2 bases from V and 6 bases from J; bases unmatched to any gene: 11. Germline CDR1 reads GTSNPN; CDR2 reads SVGIG (reference sequence). In nucleotides, the CDR3 is TGTGCCTGGAGTAAGAACACGGACAGGGAGGATGAAAAACTGTTTTTT. It codes for CAWSKNTDREDEKLFF.

The CDR3 sequence is CASSLARVESPLHF. The DNA for the CDR3 is TGTGCCAGCAGCTTGGCCAGGGTAGAATCACCCCTCCACTTT. The chain is built from TRBV5-6 and TRBJ1-6, with D maybe TRBD1 (5 bases). The CDR3 has 14 residues. Trimming shortened V by 0 bases and J by 10 bases, and 11 bases separated the two germline ends. Looked up from germline, CDR1 is SGHDT and CDR2 is YYEEEE.

The V and J genes are TRBV28 and TRBJ1-5; TRBD1 is a possible D gene (5 bases). The CDR3 has 15 amino acids. Trimming took off 3 bases at V and 6 bases at J, with 15 bases between the two ends. Germline loops: CDR1 MDHEN, CDR2 SYDVKM. The CDR3: CASSLAGSLSQPQHF. The CDR3 DNA reads as TGTGCCAGCAGTTTGGCAGGGTCACTTTCTCAGCCCCAGCATTTT.

The V gene is TRBV19, the J gene TRBJ2-3, with a weak D call TRBD1 (6 bases). Germline assignment: CDR1 LNHDA and CDR2 SQIVND (reference sequence). The V gene lost 7 bases and the J gene lost 2 bases, with 16 bases spanning the gap. The CDR3 consists of 15 residues. The CDR3 DNA sequence: TGTGCCAGTAAAGGGAAGGCAGGGGCCACAGATACGCAGTATTTT. Its translation: CASKGKAGATDTQYF.

The chain couples TRBV29-1 to TRBJ2-7; 8 nucleotides match TRBD1. Losses at the gene ends were 5 bases for V and 7 bases for J; bases not matched to a gene: 4. The CDR3 runs to 11 residues. Germline CDR1 and CDR2: SQVTM and ANQGSEA. DNA for the CDR3: TGCAGCGTTTCGGGGGACAGGGAGCAGTACTTC. Its protein is CSVSGDREQYF.

J is TRBJ2-7 and V is TRBV7-2; D is ambiguous. V dropped 5 bases and J dropped 6 bases, with 11 bases sitting between them. Germline loops: CDR1 SGHTA, CDR2 FQGNSA. The CDR3 is 12 amino acids. CDR3 amino acids: CASSLLSVEQYF. The DNA of the CDR3 is TGTGCCAGCAGCCTCCTTTCCGTCGAGCAGTACTTC.

J is TRBJ2-1 and V is TRBV6-5; 7 nucleotides match TRBD2. CDR3 length: 15 amino acids. Unmatched junction bases numbered 12, after V lost 4 bases and J lost 9 bases. Germline CDR1 is MNHEY and CDR2 is SVGAGI. CDR3 DNA sequence: TGTGCCAGCAGTTCGCCCCTAGGGAGGGCTTTTGAGCAGTTCTTC. Translation gives CASSSPLGRAFEQFF.

CDR3 in amino acids: CASSLRRGFAGELFF. CDR3 nucleotide sequence: TGCGCCAGCAGCTTGAGGCGGGGGTTTGCCGGGGAGCTGTTTTTT. The J gene is TRBJ2-2, the V gene TRBV5-1, with TRBD2 identical over 7 bases. After removal of 1 base from V and 6 bases from J, the junction contained 6 bases not matched to a gene. CDR1 is SGHRS and CDR2 is YFSETQ in the germline V gene. The CDR3 sequence is 15 residues long.

The chain uses TRBV7-9 and TRBJ2-5; weak D call: TRBD2 (5 bases). The V end lost 5 bases, the J end lost 4 bases, and 14 bases lay between the germline ends. The CDR3 consists of 14 residues. Germline loops: CDR1 SEHNR, CDR2 FQNEAQ (reference sequence). CDR3 nucleotides: TGTGCCAGCAGCCATACGGGAACCGGAGAGACCCAGTACTTC. Protein sequence: CASSHTGTGETQYF.

This clone has a handful of counts. The gene calls are TRBV6-5 and TRBJ1-1; no reliable D call. The CDR3 has 14 residues. Trimming removed 7 bases from V and 1 base from J, with 13 bases in between. Germline-derived CDR1 and CDR2 are MNHEY and SVGAGI. The CDR3 loop reads CASTDRGGNTEAFF. The CDR3 DNA is TGTGCCAGCACCGACCGGGGTGGGAACACTGAAGCTTTCTTT.

The rearrangement joins TRBV5-6 to TRBJ2-2; D ambiguous. The CDR3 length is 11 residues. The V end lost 3 bases, the J end lost 5 bases, and 2 bases lay between the germline ends. Germline loops: CDR1 SGHDT, CDR2 YYEEEE. CDR3 in amino acids: CASSSTGELFF. CDR3 in DNA: TGTGCCAGCAGCTCAACCGGGGAGCTGTTTTTT.

This clone was seen once. This rearrangement joins TRBV7-9 to TRBJ2-2; 8 nucleotides line up with TRBD2. V shed 5 bases and J 7 bases; nucleotides not matched to a gene: 9. The CDR3 is 15 amino acids. Germline V gene sequence: CDR1 SEHNR, CDR2 FQNEAQ (reference sequence). This chain's CDR3 is CASSPLAAVGGELFF. The CDR3 coding sequence is TGTGCCAGCAGCCCACTAGCGGCCGTCGGCGGGGAGCTGTTTTTT.

The J gene is TRBJ1-1, the V gene TRBV7-9; D is uncertain. The CDR3 runs to 16 residues. Germline V gene data show CDR1 as SEHNR and CDR2 as FQNEAQ (reference sequence). V was clipped by 5 bases and J by 3 bases, with 19 bases between them. The DNA for the CDR3 is TGTGCCAGCAGCCGAGGGAGGGCAGGCGGGGACACTGAAGCTTTCTTT. It specifies CASSRGRAGGDTEAFF.

The chain links TRBV3-1 (or the pseudogene TRBV3-2) to TRBJ1-2; D unclear. Germline lookup yields CDR1 LGHDT and CDR2 YNNKEL (reference sequence). V lost 4 bases and J 0 bases, leaving 6 bases between the germline ends. This CDR3 is 13 amino acids long. The CDR3 here is CASSPQANYGYTF. CDR3 nucleotide sequence: TGTGCCAGCAGCCCTCAGGCTAACTATGGCTACACCTTC.